These 29 T cell receptor beta chains share one sample of origin, sequenced in a study of blood T cell repertoires in COVID-19. Method: immunoSEQ multiplex PCR; TCRdb's copy keeps in-frame clones and lacks some. The profile covers roughly 140,000 clones, with approximately 73% appearing a single time and 4.2% taken by the ten largest. Input material: peripheral blood. These receptors all come from a man in his sixties with acute or convalescent COVID-19.

The chain joins TRBV18 to TRBJ1-1, with 8 bases matching TRBD1. The germline V gene encodes CDR1 KGHSH and CDR2 LQKENI. V lost 4 bases, J lost 2 bases, and 9 bases stayed unmatched. The CDR3 runs 16 residues. This CDR3 reads CASSRGRGLSNTEAFF. In DNA, the CDR3 is TGTGCCAGCTCACGGGGCAGGGGGCTTTCCAACACTGAAGCTTTCTTT.

The V call is TRBV11-3, the J call TRBJ2-1; 7 bases align to TRBD2. Germline lookup yields CDR1 SGHNT and CDR2 YENEEA. This CDR3 is built from 13 residues. V lost 8 bases, J lost 15 bases, and 16 bases stayed unmatched. The CDR3 is CASGSTREKERFF. The CDR3 coding sequence is TGTGCCAGCGGAAGTACGCGGGAGAAGGAAAGGTTCTTC.

The chain combines TRBV21-1 with TRBJ2-3; the table's D call of TRBD2 was not tested on the DNA. TRBV21-1 is listed as a pseudogene. CDR3 length: 17 residues. The CDR3 nucleotides read TGTGCCAGCAGCAAAGACATCGGCGGGACTGACACAGATACGCAGTATTTT. Encoded protein: CASSKDIGGTDTDTQYF.

This rearrangement joins TRBV6-2 or TRBV6-3 to TRBJ2-1; D perhaps matches TRBD2 (7 bases). This CDR3 is 17 amino acids long. Germline V gene lookup returns CDR1 MNHEY and CDR2 SVGEGT. The V end was cut by 4 bases, the J end by 5 bases, with 21 bases between. The CDR3 coding sequence is TGTGCCAGCAGTTGGGCAAGAAGGGGGGGCTTTGACAATGAGCAGTTCTTC. This translates into CASSWARRGGFDNEQFF.

This clone was observed a handful of times. The chain joins TRBV3-1 (or the pseudogene TRBV3-2) to TRBJ2-1; 10 bases are shared with TRBD1. The V and J ends lost 7 bases and 6 bases, in that order; junction bases with no gene match: 3. The CDR3 extends over 13 amino acids. Germline loops: CDR1 LGHDT, CDR2 YNNKEL (reference sequence). This CDR3 reads CASNRQGANEQFF. DNA of the CDR3: TGTGCCAGCAACCGACAGGGGGCCAATGAGCAGTTCTTC.

The rearrangement uses TRBV25-1 and TRBJ2-5; a weak D match, TRBD1 (6 bases). There are 14 residues in the CDR3. The V end lost 4 bases, the J end lost 4 bases, and 13 bases lay between the germline ends. The germline V gene has CDR1 MGHDK and CDR2 SYGVNS. CDR3 nucleotides: TGTGCCAGCAGTGTTAGGGGCAGGGGAGAGACCCAGTACTTC. This codes for CASSVRGRGETQYF.

The count of this clone is one. This chain links TRBV30 with TRBJ1-2, with no clear D. Germline V gene data show CDR1 as GTSNPN and CDR2 as SVGIG (reference sequence). V lost 0 bases and J 8 bases, leaving 10 bases between the germline ends. CDR3 size: 12 residues. CDR3 in DNA: TGTGCCTGGAGTGTAACGGAGGGCGGCTACACCTTC. Encoded protein: CAWSVTEGGYTF.

The chain is built from TRBV5-1 and TRBJ2-7; 9 bases match TRBD2. CDR3 length equals 13 residues. The V gene's germline CDR1 is SGHRS and CDR2 YFSETQ. J lost 2 bases, V lost 5 bases, and 2 bases had no gene match. CDR3 residues: CASRVAGAYEQYF. As DNA, the CDR3 is TGCGCCAGCAGGGTAGCGGGAGCCTACGAGCAGTACTTC.

The chain joins TRBV12-3 or TRBV12-4 to TRBJ1-1; D unresolved. The V end lost 7 bases, the J end lost 1 base, and 7 bases lay between the germline ends. This CDR3 region has 12 residues. CDR3 residues: CASTLWNTEAFF. The CDR3 DNA follows: TGTGCCAGCACTCTTTGGAACACTGAAGCTTTCTTT.

This clone was counted a few times. The genes are TRBV14 and TRBJ2-1, with 9 bases aligning to TRBD1. The ends lost 1 base at V and 7 bases at J; junction bases unmatched: 5. This CDR3 has 15 residues. CDR1 and CDR2 from the germline V gene are SGHDN and FVKESK. CDR3 loop: CASSQAGQGGNEQFF. CDR3 sequence (DNA): TGTGCCAGCAGCCAAGCGGGACAGGGTGGTAATGAGCAGTTCTTC.

This clone was detected a few times. The chain uses TRBV29-1 and TRBJ2-2; TRBD1 is a possible D gene (6 bases). The CDR3 is made up of 13 amino acids. CDR1 is SQVTM, CDR2 ANQGSEA, per germline. V lost 4 bases and J lost 3, with 9 bases in between. The CDR3 sequence is CSVGGHYTGELFF. The DNA of the CDR3 is TGCAGCGTTGGGGGACACTACACCGGGGAGCTGTTTTTT.

This chain links TRBV4-2 with TRBJ2-1; 14 nucleotides align to TRBD2. Trimming at V came to 4 bases and at J to 9 bases, leaving 5 bases not matched to a gene. The CDR3 spans 15 residues. Germline values: CDR1 LGHNA, CDR2 YNFKEQ. DNA of the CDR3: TGTGCCAGCAGCCCGTCGACTAGCGGGAGGGTTGAGCAGTTCTTC. Its translation: CASSPSTSGRVEQFF.

V and J are TRBV28 and TRBJ2-3, with D tentatively TRBD1 (5 bases). Deletions cut 5 bases from V and 0 bases from J, with 9 bases between. Per the germline V gene, CDR1 is MDHEN and CDR2 is SYDVKM. CDR3 length: 14 amino acids. The CDR3 sequence is CASSPPGSTDTQYF. The CDR3 region has the DNA TGTGCCAGCAGTCCCCCAGGGAGCACAGATACGCAGTATTTT.

This chain uses TRBV15 with TRBJ2-1, with 14 bases identical to TRBD2. This CDR3 comprises 18 residues. V shed 8 bases, J shed 0 bases, and the junction held 9 bases outside the gene matches. Germline CDR1 and CDR2: LNHNV and YYDKDF (reference sequence). In DNA form, the CDR3 reads TGTGCCACCGGGACTAGCGGGAGTTTCGGAAACTCCTACAATGAGCAGTTCTTC. Translating gives CATGTSGSFGNSYNEQFF.

The rearrangement links TRBV7-9 to TRBJ2-3; D is undetermined. CDR1 is SEHNR and CDR2 is FQNEAQ in the germline V gene (reference sequence). V was cut by 0 bases and J by 5 bases, with 15 bases left in between. This CDR3 spans 16 amino acids. CDR3 amino acids: CASSLAEHLPGDTQYF. In nucleotides, the CDR3 is TGTGCCAGCAGCTTAGCGGAGCACTTACCGGGAGATACGCAGTATTTT.

This clone was seen at least ten times. The chain is built from TRBV25-1 and TRBJ2-1, with no clear D. V dropped 1 base and J dropped 0 bases, with 7 bases sitting between them. CDR3 length equals 15 residues. Germline CDR1 reads MGHDK; CDR2 reads SYGVNS. CDR3 amino acids: CASSESASSYNEQFF. Here the CDR3 DNA reads TGTGCCAGCAGTGAATCAGCTAGCTCCTACAATGAGCAGTTCTTC.

The rearrangement joins TRBV3-1 (or the pseudogene TRBV3-2) to TRBJ2-7; D uncertain. CDR1 is LGHDT, CDR2 YNNKEL, per germline (reference sequence). The V and J ends lost 1 base and 1 base respectively, with 5 bases between them. The CDR3 totals 13 residues. CDR3 nucleotides: TGTGCCAGCAGCCAAGCATTTTCCTACGAGCAGTACTTC. It is translated as CASSQAFSYEQYF.

This rearrangement joins TRBV10-3 to TRBJ2-7, with D tentatively TRBD2 (5 bases). The CDR3 extends over 13 amino acids. Germline V gene data show CDR1 as ENHRY and CDR2 as SYGVKD. Deletions cut 8 bases from V and 4 bases from J, with 15 bases between. Written as DNA, the CDR3 is TGTGCCATCGCTTTGGCAGGAGGTTACGAGCAGTACTTC. Translating it yields CAIALAGGYEQYF.

The rearrangement uses TRBV5-1 and TRBJ1-4; possible D gene TRBD1, 6 bases. The CDR3 consists of 15 residues. Germline-derived CDR1 and CDR2 are SGHRS and YFSETQ. Trimming took 5 bases from V and 3 from J, leaving 14 bases between them. CDR3 region: CASRLTGNANEKLFF. In nucleotides, the CDR3 is TGCGCCAGCAGACTTACAGGGAATGCTAATGAAAAACTGTTTTTT. The whole variable domain, filled in from reference TRBV5-1 and TRBJ1-4, reads KAGVTQTPRYLIKTRGQQVTLSCSPISGHRSVSWYQQTPGQGLQFLFEYFSETQRNKGNFPGRFSGRQFSNSRSEMNVSTLELGDSALYLCASRLTGNANEKLFFGSGTQLSVL.

For the CDR3, the DNA is TGTGCCAGCAGCCAAGGGGGCGAGGGGGTAGGTCAGCCCCAGCATTTT. Translation gives CASSQGGEGVGQPQHF. J is TRBJ1-5 and V is TRBV3-1 (or the pseudogene TRBV3-2); possibly TRBD1 for D (6 bases). The CDR3 extends over 16 amino acids. The V and J ends lost 1 base and 6 bases respectively, with 16 bases between them. CDR1 LGHDT and CDR2 YNNKEL come from the germline V gene (reference sequence).

V and J are TRBV2 and TRBJ2-7; 9 bases match TRBD1. Losses at the gene ends were 8 bases for V and 2 bases for J; bases not matched to a gene: 4. This CDR3 spans 13 amino acids. The germline CDR1 and CDR2 sequences are SNHLY and FYNNEI. The CDR3 nucleotides are TGTGCCAGCGCTGGGGACAGGGCCTACGAGCAGTACTTC. Translated: CASAGDRAYEQYF.

This clone has just one count. The V call is TRBV5-4, the J call TRBJ2-7; D unclear. V lost 5 bases and J 0 bases, leaving 12 bases between the germline ends. Germline CDR1 SGHNT, CDR2 YYREEE (reference sequence). This CDR3 has 14 residues. The DNA of the CDR3 is TGTGCCAGCAGTAAACGCGAGAGCTCCTACGAGCAGTACTTC. Translation: CASSKRESSYEQYF.

This clone was observed at least ten times. CDR3 sequence reads: CASSFETGGNTEAFF. In DNA form, the CDR3 reads TGTGCCAGCAGTTTCGAGACAGGGGGAAACACTGAAGCTTTCTTT. The V gene is TRBV27, the J gene TRBJ1-1, with TRBD1 identical over 9 bases. CDR1 and CDR2 (germline): MNHEY, SMNVEV (reference sequence). The V and J ends lost 3 bases and 2 bases, in that order; junction bases with no gene match: 4. This CDR3 comprises 15 residues.

The chain couples TRBV7-9 to TRBJ1-3; weak D call: TRBD1 (5 bases). Trimming left V 1 base short and J 0 bases short, with 7 bases between. In germline, CDR1 is SEHNR, CDR2 FQNEAQ (reference sequence). The CDR3 is made up of 15 amino acids. The CDR3 loop reads CASSLGTLSGNTIYF. CDR3 sequence (DNA): TGTGCCAGCAGCTTAGGGACACTCTCTGGAAACACCATATATTTT.

The chain uses TRBV9 and TRBJ2-3; 8 bases line up with TRBD2. Germline V gene lookup returns CDR1 SGDLS and CDR2 YYNGEE. J gave up 2 bases and V 8 bases, and 4 bases lay outside the gene matches. CDR3 size: 13 residues. In DNA, the CDR3 is TGTGCCAGTAGGCGGGAGGCCACAGATACGCAGTATTTT. Its protein is CASRREATDTQYF.

This chain uses TRBV6-6 with TRBJ2-1; 12 nucleotides line up with TRBD2. With V trimmed by 3 bases and J by 6 bases, 3 bases remained unmatched. There are 15 residues in the CDR3. CDR1 is MNHNY, CDR2 SVGAGI, per germline (reference sequence). CDR3 region: CASSYLAGGVNEQFF. CDR3 in DNA: TGTGCCAGCAGTTATCTAGCGGGAGGGGTCAATGAGCAGTTCTTC.

This clone was seen more than once but under ten times. The chain joins TRBV18 to TRBJ2-7; D might be TRBD1 (6 bases). Germline assignment: CDR1 KGHSH and CDR2 LQKENI. The CDR3 is 15 residues long. Trimming stripped 2 bases from V and 7 bases from J, with 18 bases between. CDR3 bases: TGTGCCAGCTCACCAGGACAGATTTATAAGGAAGAGCAGTACTTC. Translation: CASSPGQIYKEEQYF. Filled out from reference TRBV18 and TRBJ2-7, the complete variable domain reads NAGVMQNPRHLVRRRGQEARLRCSPMKGHSHVYWYRQLPEEGLKFMVYLQKENIIDESGMPKERFSAEFPKEGPSILRIQQVVRGDSAAYFCASSPGQIYKEEQYFGPGTRLTVT.

The chain is built from TRBV7-8 and TRBJ2-7, with 9 bases fitting TRBD2. The CDR3 consists of 15 residues. Per germline, CDR1 SGHVS and CDR2 FQNEAQ. V shed 5 bases, J shed 5 bases, and the junction held 10 bases outside the gene matches. The CDR3 sequence is CASSPLAGVSHEQYF. The CDR3 nucleotides are TGTGCCAGCAGCCCCTTAGCGGGAGTATCCCACGAGCAGTACTTC. Combining the CDR3 with reference TRBV7-8 and TRBJ2-7 gives the whole variable domain GAGVSQSPRYKVAKRGQDVALRCDPISGHVSLFWYQQALGQGPEFLTYFQNEAQLDKSGLPSDRFFAERPEGSVSTLKIQRTQQEDSAVYLCASSPLAGVSHEQYFGPGTRLTVT.

This chain uses TRBV5-1 with TRBJ2-5; TRBD1 matches at 7 bases. After removal of 1 base from V and 2 bases from J, the junction contained 8 bases not matched to a gene. The CDR3 extends over 16 amino acids. Germline values: CDR1 SGHRS, CDR2 YFSETQ. CDR3: CASSLLQGGKQETQYF. CDR3 DNA: TGCGCCAGCAGCTTGTTGCAAGGGGGCAAGCAAGAGACCCAGTACTTC.